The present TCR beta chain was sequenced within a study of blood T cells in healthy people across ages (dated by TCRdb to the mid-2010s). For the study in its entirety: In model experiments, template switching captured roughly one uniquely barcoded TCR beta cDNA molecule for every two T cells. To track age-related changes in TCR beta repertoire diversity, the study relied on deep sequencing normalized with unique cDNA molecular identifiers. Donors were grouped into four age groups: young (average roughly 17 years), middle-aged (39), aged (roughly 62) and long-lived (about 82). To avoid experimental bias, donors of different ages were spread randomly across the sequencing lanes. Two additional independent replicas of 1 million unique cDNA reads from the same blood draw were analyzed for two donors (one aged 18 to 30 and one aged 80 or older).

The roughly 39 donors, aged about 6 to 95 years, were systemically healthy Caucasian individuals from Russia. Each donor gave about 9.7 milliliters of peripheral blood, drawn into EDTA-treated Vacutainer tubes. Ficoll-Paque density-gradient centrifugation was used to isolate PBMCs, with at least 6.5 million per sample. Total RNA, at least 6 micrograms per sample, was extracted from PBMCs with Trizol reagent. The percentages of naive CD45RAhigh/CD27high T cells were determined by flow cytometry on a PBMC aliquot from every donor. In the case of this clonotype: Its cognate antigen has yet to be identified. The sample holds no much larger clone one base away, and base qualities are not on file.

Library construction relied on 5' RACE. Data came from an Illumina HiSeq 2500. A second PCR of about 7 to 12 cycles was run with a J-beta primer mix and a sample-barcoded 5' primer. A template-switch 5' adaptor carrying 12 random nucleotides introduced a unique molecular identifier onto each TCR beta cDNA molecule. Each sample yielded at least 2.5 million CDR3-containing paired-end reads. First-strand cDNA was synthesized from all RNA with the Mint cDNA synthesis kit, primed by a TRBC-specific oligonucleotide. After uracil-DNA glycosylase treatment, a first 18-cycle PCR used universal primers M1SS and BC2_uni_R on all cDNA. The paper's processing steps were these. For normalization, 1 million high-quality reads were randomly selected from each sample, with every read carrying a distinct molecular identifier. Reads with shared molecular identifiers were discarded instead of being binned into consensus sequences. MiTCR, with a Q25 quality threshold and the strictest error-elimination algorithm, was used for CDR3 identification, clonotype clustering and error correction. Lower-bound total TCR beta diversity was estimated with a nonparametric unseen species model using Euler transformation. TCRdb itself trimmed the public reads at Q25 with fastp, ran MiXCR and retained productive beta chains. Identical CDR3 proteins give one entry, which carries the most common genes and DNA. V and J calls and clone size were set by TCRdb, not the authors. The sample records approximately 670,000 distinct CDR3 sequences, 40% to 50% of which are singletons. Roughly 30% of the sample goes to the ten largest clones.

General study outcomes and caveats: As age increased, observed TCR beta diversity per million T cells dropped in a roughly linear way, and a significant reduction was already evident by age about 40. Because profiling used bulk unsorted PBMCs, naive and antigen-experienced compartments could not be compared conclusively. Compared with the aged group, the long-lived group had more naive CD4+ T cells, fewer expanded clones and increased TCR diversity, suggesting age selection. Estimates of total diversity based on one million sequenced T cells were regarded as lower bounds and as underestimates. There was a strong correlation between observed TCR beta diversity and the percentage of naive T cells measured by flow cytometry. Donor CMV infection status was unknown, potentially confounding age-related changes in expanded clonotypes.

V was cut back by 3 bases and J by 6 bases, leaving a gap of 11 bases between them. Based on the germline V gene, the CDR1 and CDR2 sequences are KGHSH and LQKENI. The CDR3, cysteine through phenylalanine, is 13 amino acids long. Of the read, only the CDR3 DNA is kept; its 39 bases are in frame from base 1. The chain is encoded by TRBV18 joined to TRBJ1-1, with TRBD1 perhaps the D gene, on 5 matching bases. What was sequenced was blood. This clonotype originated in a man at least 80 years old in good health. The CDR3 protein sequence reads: CASSPLPGPEAFF. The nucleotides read TGTGCCAGCTCACCCTTACCGGGACCTGAAGCTTTCTTT.